The present entry profiles one T cell receptor beta chain with its context. Antigen specificity is unknown. This record belongs to a study of cytomegalovirus exposure and HLA in healthy donors. The overall study: HLA-typed donors contributed 65 million to 95 million unique TCRs, which were held in an early data release.

The study's findings and limits: A few V segments could not be told apart, such as TRBV6-2 and TRBV6-3, and were left out. Some TCR beta chains (roughly 160 of them) were listed as cytomegalovirus-associated.

There are 15 residues in the CDR3. V lost 3 bases to trimming and J lost 1 base, with 13 bases between them. Germline-derived CDR1 and CDR2 are GTSNPN and SVGIG (reference sequence). The PCR contained 60 Vbeta and 13 Jbeta primers. Only in-frame clones appear in the TCRdb table, and some are missing; sequencing was by immunoSEQ multiplex PCR. The sample records 140,000 or so clones, 80% to 90% being singletons. The sequence derives from a woman aged 40 to 50 in good health and CMV-seropositive. Sequencing was done on a sample of PBMCs. V usage is TRBV30 and J usage is TRBJ1-3, with D possibly being TRBD1 (6 bases). The CDR3 DNA reads as TGTGCCTGGAGAGGGACAAGGGCTTCTGGAAACACCATATATTTT. Translating gives CAWRGTRASGNTIYF.